This entry concerns a single T cell receptor beta chain. Repertoires were generated with immunoSEQ multiplex PCR, while TCRdb's copy carries only in-frame clones and drops some. The sample has about 400,000 clones; roughly nine tenths are singletons. The source of the sample is a study of blood T cell repertoires in COVID-19. Recruitment covered 20 to 25 US areas and drew participants whose ages spanned roughly 18 to 100 years. In assigning cohorts, the study relied on participant-reported clinical history. CDR1 is DFQATT and CDR2 is SNEGSKA in the germline V gene (reference sequence). V gave up 3 bases and J gave up 4 bases, with 12 bases separating them. The CDR3 contains 13 residues.

The receptor's source is a woman younger than 30 with acute COVID-19. Sequencing used PBMCs or T cells enriched from blood (not recorded which). The chain combines TRBV20-1 with TRBJ1-2, with a weak D call TRBD1 (6 bases). The CDR3 is CSASIRGGYGYTF. CDR3 nucleotide sequence: TGCAGTGCTAGTATCCGAGGGGGCTATGGCTACACCTTC.